This T cell receptor (beta chain) was recorded in a study of early T cells in non-severe SARS-CoV-2 infection. Turning to the study itself: Unpaired chains resulted from sequencing bulk RNA of unsorted whole blood.

Between the trimmed V and J ends, which lost 5 bases and 2 bases, there was a span of 11 bases. This CDR3 spans 13 amino acids. Germline V CDR1 and CDR2: DFQATT, SNEGSKA (reference sequence). TCRdb reprocessed the 5' RACE reads with MiXCR, giving one entry per CDR3 protein. Of approximately 80,000 distinct CDR3 sequences listed, roughly 10% were seen once; the top ten hold more than 10%. The J gene is TRBJ2-3, the V gene TRBV20-1; possible D gene TRBD1, 6 bases. Material: whole blood, obtained at baseline. This TCR came from an adult who was a healthcare worker with PCR-confirmed SARS-CoV-2 infection or an uninfected control (not recorded which). CDR3 loop: CSALRDTTDTQYF. CDR3 DNA sequence: TGCAGTGCTCTACGGGACACCACAGATACGCAGTATTTT.